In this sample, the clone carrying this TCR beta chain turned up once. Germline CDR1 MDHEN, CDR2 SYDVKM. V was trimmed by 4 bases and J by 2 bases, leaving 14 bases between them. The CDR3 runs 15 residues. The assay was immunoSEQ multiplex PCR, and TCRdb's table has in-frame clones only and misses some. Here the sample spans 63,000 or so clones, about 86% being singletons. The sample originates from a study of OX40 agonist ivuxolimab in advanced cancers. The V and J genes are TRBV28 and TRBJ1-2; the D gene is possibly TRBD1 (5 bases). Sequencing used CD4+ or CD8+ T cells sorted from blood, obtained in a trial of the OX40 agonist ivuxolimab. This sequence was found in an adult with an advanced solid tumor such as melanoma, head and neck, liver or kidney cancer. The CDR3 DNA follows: TGTGCCAGCAGTTCCCCAGACAGAGCAAACTATGGCTACACCTTC. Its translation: CASSSPDRANYGYTF.